This entry features one T cell receptor beta chain sequence. Its specificity is not known. The data were taken from a study of identical twins. Points from the study as a whole: Insertions ran lower in abundant cord blood beta clonotypes, though not in memory repertoires.

MiXCR, applied by TCRdb to the 5' RACE reads, yields one record per CDR3 protein. The repertoire holds just over 500,000 distinct CDR3 sequences, 22% seen once, with about 0.91% in the top ten. Only healthy Caucasians were enrolled as donors. The ends were cut back, 0 bases at V and 9 bases at J, with 12 bases in the middle. The CDR3 spans 12 residues. Germline assignment: CDR1 SQVTM and CDR2 ANQGSEA. These records were also assigned to another study, of T cells expressing NK-cell markers. That work states: More than 5 donors carried dominant NKG2C+ clonotypes that made up about 1.0-8% of their CD8+ T cells. In a handful of donors, dominant clonotypes made up about 28.3-65% of CD3+CD56-NKG2C+ cells.

Sequences were obtained from CD4+ T cells sorted from blood. The chain links TRBV29-1 to TRBJ2-7; no clear D. This receptor was identified in a young woman in good health. The CDR3: CSVEETGPRQYF. In DNA form, the CDR3 reads TGCAGCGTTGAAGAAACGGGTCCACGGCAGTACTTC.